The next 27 T cell receptor beta chains were all read from a single sample in a study of blood T cell repertoires in COVID-19. The data were produced by immunoSEQ multiplex PCR, yet TCRdb's version contains in-frame clones alone and is incomplete. This table has 220,000 or so clones, around 81% appearing once. Material for sequencing was peripheral blood. The receptors derive from a woman aged 30 to 39 who had recovered from COVID-19.

This clone occurred once. V and J are TRBV3-1 (or the pseudogene TRBV3-2) and TRBJ1-2, with TRBD1 as a possible D gene (5 bases). CDR1 and CDR2 (germline): LGHDT, YNNKEL (reference sequence). The CDR3 length is 19 residues. Trimming took off 0 bases at V and 0 bases at J, with 20 bases between the two ends. The CDR3 bases are TGTGCCAGCAGCCAAGAAATCGGCTATGCGGGGCCGTCTAACTATGGCTACACCTTC. Translation: CASSQEIGYAGPSNYGYTF.

A few counts support this clone. The CDR3, as DNA: TGTGCCAGCAGCTCCCGACAGGGGGTCTACAATGAGCAGTTCTTC. The encoded protein is CASSSRQGVYNEQFF. This sequence joins TRBV7-3 and TRBJ2-1, with 9 bases fitting TRBD1. The germline CDR1 and CDR2 sequences are SGHTA and FQGTGA. The CDR3 runs to 15 residues. With 4 bases clipped from V and 3 bases from J, the junction kept 4 bases outside the gene matches.

This clone was observed a single time. This chain links TRBV9 with TRBJ2-1; TRBD2 agrees at 7 bases. CDR1 is SGDLS, CDR2 YYNGEE, per germline. J was trimmed by 6 bases and V by 4 bases; bases with no gene match: 1. CDR3 length: 12 residues. The CDR3 DNA reads as TGTGCCAGCAGCCCTAGCGGCAATGAGCAGTTCTTC. Residues: CASSPSGNEQFF.

Only one count was recorded for this clone. The chain combines TRBV2 with TRBJ2-1; 7 nucleotides line up with TRBD2. The germline CDR1 and CDR2 sequences are SNHLY and FYNNEI. V shed 7 bases, J shed 2 bases, and the junction held 8 bases outside the gene matches. The CDR3 extends over 15 amino acids. CDR3 sequence reads: CASTTSGTTYNEQFF. The CDR3 coding sequence is TGTGCCAGCACAACCAGCGGGACCACCTACAATGAGCAGTTCTTC.

This chain uses TRBV3-1 (or the pseudogene TRBV3-2) with TRBJ2-4; 9 positions match TRBD2. Trimming removed 2 bases from V and 9 bases from J; junction bases left unmatched: 5. The CDR3 extends over 14 amino acids. Germline V gene lookup returns CDR1 LGHDT and CDR2 YNNKEL (reference sequence). CDR3 region: CASSQLAGLSIQYF. As DNA, the CDR3 is TGTGCCAGCAGCCAACTAGCGGGATTGAGCATTCAGTACTTC.

The rearrangement joins TRBV6-5 to TRBJ2-7, with 7 bases fitting TRBD1. J gave up 1 base and V 6 bases, and 9 bases lay outside the gene matches. Germline assignment: CDR1 MNHEY and CDR2 SVGAGI. This CDR3 contains 15 residues. CDR3: CASSHQDRPSYEQYF. The DNA for the CDR3 is TGTGCCAGCAGCCACCAGGACAGGCCTTCCTACGAGCAGTACTTC.

The chain couples TRBV4-1 to TRBJ2-7, with D unclear. Germline loops: CDR1 MGHRA, CDR2 YSYEKL. Trimming left V 4 bases short and J 4 bases short, with 11 bases between. CDR3 length: 13 amino acids. The CDR3 reads CASSRSQWYEQYF. The CDR3, as DNA: TGCGCCAGCAGCCGTAGCCAGTGGTACGAGCAGTACTTC.

The CDR3 spells CASSPTPTGLGEQYF. The CDR3 DNA follows: TGTGCCAGCAGTCCAACCCCCACAGGGTTGGGCGAGCAGTACTTC. The rearrangement links TRBV28 to TRBJ2-7; possibly TRBD1 for D (6 bases). This CDR3 is built from 15 residues. Germline V gene sequence: CDR1 MDHEN, CDR2 SYDVKM. V was cut by 5 bases and J by 6 bases, with 20 bases left in between.

Turning to this clone: A read error may account for a junction end that differs from germline. The chain employs TRBV2 and TRBJ1-2; TRBD1 matches 7 bases. Germline V lookup: CDR1 SNHLY, CDR2 FYNNEI. The CDR3 extends over 16 amino acids. The CDR3 sequence is CASSEERTGESRGYTF. CDR3 DNA: TGTGCCAGCAGCGAAGAGAGGACAGGTGAGTCTCGGGGCTACACCTTC.

The chain uses TRBV4-2 and TRBJ2-1, with 11 bases matching TRBD2. Germline lookup yields CDR1 LGHNA and CDR2 YNFKEQ. V was pared by 4 bases and J by 3 bases, with 2 bases of the junction left unmatched. The length of the CDR3 is 15 residues. DNA of the CDR3: TGTGCCAGCAGCCCACTAGCGGGGGACTACAATGAGCAGTTCTTC. Protein product: CASSPLAGDYNEQFF.

The chain has TRBV28 and TRBJ1-5; weak D call: TRBD1 (5 bases). Trimming took off 5 bases at V and 5 bases at J, with 10 bases between the two ends. Germline V gives CDR1 MDHEN, CDR2 SYDVKM. The CDR3 has 13 amino acids. In nucleotides, the CDR3 is TGTGCCAGCAGTGGGGGGTATTATCAGCCCCAGCATTTT. Its translation: CASSGGYYQPQHF.

V is TRBV30 and J is TRBJ1-2, with a weak D call TRBD1 (5 bases). V was clipped by 3 bases and J by 3 bases, with 8 bases between them. From germline, CDR1 is GTSNPN and CDR2 SVGIG (reference sequence). The CDR3 has 12 residues. CDR3 sequence reads: CAWRGLDYGYTF. As DNA, the CDR3 is TGTGCCTGGAGGGGGCTGGACTATGGCTACACCTTC.

V and J are TRBV28 and TRBJ2-7; D is perhaps TRBD1 (5 bases). Germline lookup yields CDR1 MDHEN and CDR2 SYDVKM. The CDR3 extends over 12 amino acids. V shed 4 bases and J shed 3 bases, with 7 bases lying between them. CDR3 nucleotide sequence: TGTGCCAGCAGTTGGGGCTACTACGAGCAGTACTTC. It translates to CASSWGYYEQYF.

The chain couples TRBV19 to TRBJ1-2; 7 bases map to TRBD1. The germline V gene has CDR1 LNHDA and CDR2 SQIVND (reference sequence). The CDR3 contains 12 residues. The CDR3 here is CTGTADLYGYTF. CDR3 nucleotides: TGTACCGGGACAGCCGACCTTTATGGCTACACCTTC.

The rearrangement joins TRBV5-1 to TRBJ2-5; perhaps TRBD1 as D (6 bases). The CDR3 runs to 15 residues. From germline, CDR1 is SGHRS and CDR2 YFSETQ. The V end lost 2 bases, the J end lost 2 bases, and 13 bases lay between the germline ends. The CDR3 coding sequence is TGCGCCAGCAGCTTAACAGGGTGGGAGCAAGAGACCCAGTACTTC. This encodes CASSLTGWEQETQYF.

The chain links TRBV5-1 to TRBJ2-5; D is perhaps TRBD2 (6 bases). The CDR3 is 14 amino acids. CDR1 is SGHRS, CDR2 YFSETQ, per germline. V was clipped by 4 bases and J by 5 bases, with 15 bases between them. The CDR3 loop is CASSARSTSETQYF. The CDR3 nucleotides are TGCGCCAGCAGCGCCCGTTCGACTAGTGAGACCCAGTACTTC.

J is TRBJ1-1 and V is TRBV19, with 8 bases lining up with TRBD1. V lost 6 bases and J lost 1; bases outside the gene matches: 4. Germline V gene lookup returns CDR1 LNHDA and CDR2 SQIVND (reference sequence). The CDR3 runs to 14 residues. The DNA of the CDR3 is TGTGCCAGTAGGCTGCAGGGGGCGAACACTGAAGCTTTCTTT. Its protein is CASRLQGANTEAFF.

The chain has TRBV5-1 and TRBJ2-4, with 13 bases aligning to TRBD2. The CDR3 totals 21 residues. The J segment lost 0 bases and the V segment lost 0 bases, leaving 12 bases of the junction unmatched. In germline, CDR1 is SGHRS, CDR2 YFSETQ. As DNA, the CDR3 is TGCGCCAGCAGCTTGGGGGCCGGGGGACTAGCGGGGTCCATAGCCAAAAACATTCAGTACTTC. Protein product: CASSLGAGGLAGSIAKNIQYF.

The rearrangement uses TRBV9 and TRBJ2-5; 14 bases fit TRBD2. The CDR3 length is 17 residues. Germline CDR1 reads SGDLS; CDR2 reads YYNGEE. Germline trimming cut 4 bases from V and 5 bases from J; bases unmatched to any gene: 10. The CDR3 bases are TGTGCCAGCAGCTTGGGACTAGCGGGAGAGAGGGGGGAGACCCAGTACTTC. Amino acid sequence: CASSLGLAGERGETQYF.

V and J are TRBV5-1 and TRBJ1-1, with 11 bases that match TRBD1. Losses at the gene ends were 4 bases for V and 5 bases for J; bases not matched to a gene: 4. CDR3 length: 14 amino acids. The germline V gene has CDR1 SGHRS and CDR2 YFSETQ. Here the CDR3 DNA reads TGCGCCAGCAGCCCGGGACAGGGGGAAACTGAAGCTTTCTTT. Translating it yields CASSPGQGETEAFF.

The V gene is TRBV10-3, the J gene TRBJ2-5, with 8 bases that match TRBD2. V was clipped by 10 bases and J by 2 bases; unmatched bases: 9. There are 14 residues in the CDR3. The germline gives CDR1 ENHRY, CDR2 SYGVKD. CDR3 residues: CATTGGGRQETQYF. The CDR3 bases are TGTGCCACTACCGGCGGCGGGAGGCAAGAGACCCAGTACTTC.

The chain recombines TRBV9 with TRBJ2-7; 9 bases are shared with TRBD1. Germline V gene data show CDR1 as SGDLS and CDR2 as YYNGEE. Germline trimming cut 5 bases from V and 3 bases from J; bases unmatched to any gene: 6. The length of the CDR3 is 14 residues. The CDR3 region is CASSAGTGFYEQYF. CDR3 bases: TGTGCCAGCAGTGCCGGGACAGGGTTCTACGAGCAGTACTTC.

This clone appeared a single time. The rearrangement uses TRBV3-1 (or the pseudogene TRBV3-2) and TRBJ1-2; tentatively, D is TRBD1 (6 bases). CDR1 and CDR2 from the germline V gene are LGHDT and YNNKEL (reference sequence). The CDR3 spans 14 residues. V lost 0 bases, J lost 7 bases, and 12 bases lay in between. Written as DNA, the CDR3 is TGTGCCAGCAGCCAAGATGCGGGGGGGGCTGGCTACACCTTC. Translated: CASSQDAGGAGYTF.

This chain connects TRBV9 to TRBJ1-1; TRBD1 aligns across 11 bases. The germline V gene has CDR1 SGDLS and CDR2 YYNGEE. The junction had 0 bases not matched to a gene; V was cut back by 3 bases and J by 2 bases. The CDR3 totals 14 residues. The CDR3 DNA reads as TGTGCCAGCAGCGGGACAGGGGGCAACACTGAAGCTTTCTTT. Amino acids: CASSGTGGNTEAFF. Supplemented by reference TRBV9 and TRBJ1-1, the full variable domain reads DSGVTQTPKHLITATGQRVTLRCSPRSGDLSVYWYQQSLDQGLQFLIQYYNGEERAKGNILERFSAQQFPDLHSELNLSSLELGDSALYFCASSGTGGNTEAFFGQGTRLTVV.

The V and J genes are TRBV28 and TRBJ2-2; no clear D. Trimming cost V 3 bases and J 4 bases, with 6 bases left between them. Germline CDR1 reads MDHEN; CDR2 reads SYDVKM. The CDR3 covers 13 residues. This chain's CDR3 is CASSFPSTGELFF. CDR3 bases: TGTGCCAGCAGTTTCCCTTCCACCGGGGAGCTGTTTTTT. Using reference TRBV28 and TRBJ2-2 for the parts outside the CDR3, the full variable domain is DVKVTQSSRYLVKRTGEKVFLECVQDMDHENMFWYRQDPGLGLRLIYFSYDVKMKEKGDIPEGYSVSREKKERFSLILESASTNQTSMYLCASSFPSTGELFFGEGSRLTVL.

This clone has a handful of counts. The chain combines TRBV18 with TRBJ1-6; TRBD1 agrees at 8 bases. The V and J ends lost 3 bases and 7 bases, in that order; junction bases with no gene match: 2. Germline CDR1 is KGHSH and CDR2 is LQKENI. The CDR3 length is 14 residues. The CDR3 DNA reads as TGTGCCAGCTCACCGGGACAGGCGAATTCACCCCTCCACTTT. Amino acid sequence: CASSPGQANSPLHF.

The chain is built from TRBV18 and TRBJ2-7; tentative D call: TRBD2 (5 bases). V was cut by 4 bases and J by 0 bases, with 10 bases left in between. This CDR3 contains 14 residues. CDR1 is KGHSH and CDR2 is LQKENI in the germline V gene. The CDR3 DNA reads as TGTGCCAGCTCACGACGGGAACGCTCCTACGAGCAGTACTTC. It yields the protein CASSRRERSYEQYF.